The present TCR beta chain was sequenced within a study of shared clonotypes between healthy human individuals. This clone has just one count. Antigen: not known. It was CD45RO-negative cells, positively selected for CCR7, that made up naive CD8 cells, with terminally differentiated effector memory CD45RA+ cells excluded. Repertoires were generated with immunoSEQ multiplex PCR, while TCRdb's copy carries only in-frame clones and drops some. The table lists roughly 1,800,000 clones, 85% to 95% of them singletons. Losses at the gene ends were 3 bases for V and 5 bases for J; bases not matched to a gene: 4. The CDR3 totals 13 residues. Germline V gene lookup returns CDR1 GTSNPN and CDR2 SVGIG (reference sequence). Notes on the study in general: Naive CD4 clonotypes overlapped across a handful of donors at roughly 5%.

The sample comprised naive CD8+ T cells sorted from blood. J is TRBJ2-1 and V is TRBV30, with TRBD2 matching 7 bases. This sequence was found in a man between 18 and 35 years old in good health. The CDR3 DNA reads TGTGCCTGGAGCGGGAGGAATGACAATGAGCAGTTCTTC. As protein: CAWSGRNDNEQFF.